This TCR beta chain was identified in a study of identical twins. General observations from the study: Partly confounded zero-insertion analyses could result from invariant MAIT and iNKT cells. Rather than following the same donors, the conclusions depended on cross-sectional statistical analysis.

J was trimmed by 2 bases and V by 6 bases; bases with no gene match: 11. The CDR3 has 16 amino acids. In germline, CDR1 is ENHRY, CDR2 SYGVKD. This clonotype was found a few times. Its antigen is as yet unknown. One entry per CDR3 protein, called by TCRdb with MiXCR from the 5' RACE reads. The sample records 250,000 or so distinct CDR3 sequences, approximately 7% being singletons. These sequences were also reported in another study, on yellow fever vaccine responses in identical twins.

What was sequenced was memory (CD45RO+) T cells sorted from blood. The rearrangement links TRBV10-3 to TRBJ2-3, with 7 bases identical to TRBD2. The receptor's source is a woman aged 18-35 years in good health. CDR3 loop: CAISPSGRGSTDTQYF. The CDR3, as DNA: TGTGCCATCAGCCCCTCTGGGCGGGGGTCCACAGATACGCAGTATTTT.